This T cell receptor (beta chain) was retrieved from a study of blood T cells in healthy people across ages (dated by TCRdb to about 2015). For the wider study: In model experiments, roughly one uniquely barcoded TCR beta cDNA molecule per two T cells was captured by template switching. To track age-related changes in TCR beta repertoire diversity, the study relied on deep sequencing normalized with unique cDNA molecular identifiers. The donors were divided into four age groups: young (average approximately 15 years), middle-aged (over 35), aged (about 62) and long-lived (approximately 74). To avoid experimental bias, donors of different ages were distributed randomly across sequencing lanes. For two donors (one aged 18 to 30 and one aged 80 or older), the study analyzed two additional independent replicas of 1 million unique cDNA reads from the same blood draw.

The receptor library was made with 5' RACE. TCRdb names Illumina HiSeq 2500 as the instrument used. A second PCR of roughly 7 to 12 cycles was performed with a sample-barcoded 5' primer and a J-beta primer mix. A unique molecular identifier was introduced onto each TCR beta cDNA molecule by a template-switch 5' adaptor carrying 12 random nucleotides. Each sample yielded at least 3 million CDR3-containing paired-end reads. All of the RNA was converted into first-strand cDNA using the Mint cDNA synthesis kit, with a TRBC-specific oligonucleotide serving as the primer. Following uracil-DNA glycosylase treatment, a first 18-cycle PCR with universal primers M1SS and BC2_uni_R was performed on all cDNA. As for the authors' bioinformatics: For normalization, 1 million high-quality reads were randomly selected from each sample, with every read carrying a distinct molecular identifier. Reads with shared molecular identifiers were discarded instead of being binned into consensus sequences. MiTCR, with a Q25 quality threshold and the strictest error-elimination algorithm, was used for CDR3 identification, clonotype clustering and error correction. A nonparametric unseen species model with Euler transformation was used to estimate lower-bound total TCR beta diversity. The public sequencing data were trimmed at Q25 with fastp and processed into clonotypes with MiXCR by TCRdb, which kept only in-frame beta chains. Each CDR3 protein gets just one entry, which takes the most common genes and DNA from the rows behind it. The V and J calls and clone size are TCRdb's, not the authors'. The sample data list around 1.5 million distinct CDR3 sequences, and approximately 42% of these were observed just once. Roughly 7.7% of the sample is in the top ten clones.

The 35 to 40 donors, aged roughly 6 to 90 years, were systemically healthy Caucasian individuals from Russia. Around 10 milliliters of peripheral blood were drawn from each donor into EDTA-treated Vacutainer tubes. Ficoll-Paque density-gradient centrifugation was used to isolate PBMCs, with at least 6.5 million per sample. Total RNA, at least 5.5 micrograms per sample, was extracted from PBMCs with Trizol reagent. The percentages of naive CD45RAhigh/CD27high T cells were determined by flow cytometry on a PBMC aliquot from every donor. What the study reported, not specific to this receptor: Compared with the aged group, more naive CD4+ T cells, fewer expanded clones and increased TCR diversity were shown by the long-lived group, suggesting age selection. As age increased, observed TCR beta diversity per million T cells dropped in a roughly linear way, and a significant reduction was already evident by age 40. Estimates of total diversity based on one million sequenced T cells were considered lower bounds and underestimates. Bulk unsorted PBMC profiling prevented conclusive comparison of naive and antigen-experienced compartments. Observed TCR beta diversity correlated strongly with the percentage of naive T cells measured by flow cytometry. Because donor CMV infection status was unknown, age-related changes in expanded clonotypes were potentially confounded.

The CDR3 holds 15 amino acids from the cysteine to the phenylalanine. Only CDR3 DNA remains: 45 bases, in frame from the first base. The germline V gene sets CDR1 to SNHLY and CDR2 to FYNNEI. Trimming costs V 5 bases and J 3 bases, and their ends lie 14 bases apart. This clonotype came up once. No antigen is known for it. The sample holds no much larger clone one base away, and base qualities are not on file. Recombination linked TRBV2 to TRBJ1-5; a tentative D match to TRBD1 spans 5 bases. The source material was blood. This TCR was sampled from a woman in her late teens or twenties in good health. This receptor carries the CDR3 CASSLGGATNQPQHF. The DNA sequence is as follows: TGTGCCAGCAGTTTAGGTGGGGCAACCAATCAGCCCCAGCATTTT.